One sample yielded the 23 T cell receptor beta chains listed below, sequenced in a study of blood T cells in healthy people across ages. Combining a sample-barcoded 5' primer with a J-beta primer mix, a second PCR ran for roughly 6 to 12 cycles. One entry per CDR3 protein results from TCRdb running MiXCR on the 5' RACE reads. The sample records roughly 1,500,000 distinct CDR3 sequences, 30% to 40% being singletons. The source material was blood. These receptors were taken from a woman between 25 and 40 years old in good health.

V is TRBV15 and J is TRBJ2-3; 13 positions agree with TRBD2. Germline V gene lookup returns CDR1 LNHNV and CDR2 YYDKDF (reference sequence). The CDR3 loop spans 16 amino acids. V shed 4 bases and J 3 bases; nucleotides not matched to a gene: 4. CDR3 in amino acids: CATSTGLAGATDTQYF. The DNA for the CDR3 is TGTGCCACCAGCACCGGACTAGCGGGGGCAACAGATACGCAGTATTTT.

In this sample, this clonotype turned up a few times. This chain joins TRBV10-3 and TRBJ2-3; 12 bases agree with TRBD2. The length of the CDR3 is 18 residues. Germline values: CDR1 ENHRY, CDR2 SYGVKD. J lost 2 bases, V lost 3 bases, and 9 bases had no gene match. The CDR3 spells CAISDSRTSGEHTDTQYF. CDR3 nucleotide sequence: TGTGCCATCAGTGACTCACGGACTAGCGGGGAACACACAGATACGCAGTATTTT.

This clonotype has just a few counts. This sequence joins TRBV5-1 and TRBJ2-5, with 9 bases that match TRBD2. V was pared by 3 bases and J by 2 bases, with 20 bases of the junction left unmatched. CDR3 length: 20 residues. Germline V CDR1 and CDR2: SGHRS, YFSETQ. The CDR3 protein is CASSYLLAGGADLRQETQYF. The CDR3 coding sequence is TGCGCCAGCAGCTACCTACTTGCGGGGGGGGCGGATCTGCGGCAAGAGACCCAGTACTTC.

CDR3 in amino acids: CASVRGLAGREQYF. The CDR3 coding sequence is TGTGCCAGCGTCCGGGGGCTTGCGGGGAGGGAGCAGTACTTC. The chain employs TRBV7-6 and TRBJ2-7; D tentatively reads TRBD1 or TRBD2 (6 bases each). From germline, CDR1 is SGHVS and CDR2 FNYEAQ. V lost 8 bases and J lost 7, with 21 bases in between. The CDR3 loop spans 14 amino acids.

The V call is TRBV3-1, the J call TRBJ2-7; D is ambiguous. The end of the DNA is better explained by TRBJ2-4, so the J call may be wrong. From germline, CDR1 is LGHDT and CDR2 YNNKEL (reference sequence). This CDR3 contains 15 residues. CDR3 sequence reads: CASSQGTFAKNIQYF. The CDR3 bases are TGTGCCAGCAGCCAAGGGACGTTTGCCAAAAACATTCAGTACTTC.

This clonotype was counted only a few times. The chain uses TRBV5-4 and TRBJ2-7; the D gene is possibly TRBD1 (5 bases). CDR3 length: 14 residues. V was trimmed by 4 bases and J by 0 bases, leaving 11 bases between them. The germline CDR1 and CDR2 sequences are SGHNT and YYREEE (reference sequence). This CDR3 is CASSQGSPSYEQYF. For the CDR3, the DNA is TGTGCCAGCAGCCAGGGTTCCCCCTCCTACGAGCAGTACTTC.

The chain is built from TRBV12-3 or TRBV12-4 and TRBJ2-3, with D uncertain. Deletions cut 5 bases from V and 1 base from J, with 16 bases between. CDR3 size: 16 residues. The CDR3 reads CASSPRSPSGTDTQYF. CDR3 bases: TGTGCCAGCAGTCCCCGGTCTCCCTCGGGCACAGATACGCAGTATTTT.

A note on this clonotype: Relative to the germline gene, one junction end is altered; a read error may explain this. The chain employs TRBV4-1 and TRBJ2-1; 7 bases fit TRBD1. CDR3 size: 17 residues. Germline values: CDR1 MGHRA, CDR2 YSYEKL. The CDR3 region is CAGSQDIGGAAYNEQFF. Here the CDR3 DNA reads TGCGCCGGCAGCCAAGATATAGGGGGCGCGGCCTACAATGAGCAGTTCTTC.

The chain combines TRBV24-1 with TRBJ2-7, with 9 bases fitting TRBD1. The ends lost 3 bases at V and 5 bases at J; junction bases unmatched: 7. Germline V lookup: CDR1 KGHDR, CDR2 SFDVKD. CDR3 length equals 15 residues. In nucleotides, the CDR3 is TGTGCCACCAGTGATGCCGGGACAGGGTTCCACGAGCAGTACTTC. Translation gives CATSDAGTGFHEQYF.

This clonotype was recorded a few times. The CDR3 loop reads CASRGGMNTEAFF. The DNA for the CDR3 is TGCGCCAGCAGAGGGGGTATGAACACTGAAGCTTTCTTT. This chain links TRBV4-1 with TRBJ1-1, with D possibly matching TRBD1 (6 bases). The CDR3 has 13 residues. With 6 bases removed from V and 0 bases from J, the gap between germline ends came to 8 bases. Germline values: CDR1 MGHRA, CDR2 YSYEKL.

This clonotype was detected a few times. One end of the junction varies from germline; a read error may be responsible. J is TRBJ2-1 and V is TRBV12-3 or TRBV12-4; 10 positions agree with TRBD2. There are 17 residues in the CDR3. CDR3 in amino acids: CASRDQRRLAGVNEQFF. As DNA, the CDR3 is TGCGCCAGCAGAGACCAAAGGAGGCTAGCGGGAGTCAATGAGCAGTTCTTC.

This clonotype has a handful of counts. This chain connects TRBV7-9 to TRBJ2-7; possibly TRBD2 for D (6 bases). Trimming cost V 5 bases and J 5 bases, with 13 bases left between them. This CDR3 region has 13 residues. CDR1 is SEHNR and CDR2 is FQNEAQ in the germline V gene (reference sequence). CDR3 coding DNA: TGTGCCAGCAGCACCCTGGAGGGCCACGAGCAGTACTTC. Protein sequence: CASSTLEGHEQYF. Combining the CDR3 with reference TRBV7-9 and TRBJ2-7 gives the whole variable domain DTGVSQNPRHKITKRGQNVTFRCDPISEHNRLYWYRQTLGQGPEFLTYFQNEAQLEKSRLLSDRFSAERPKGSFSTLEIQRTEQGDSAMYLCASSTLEGHEQYFGPGTRLTVT.

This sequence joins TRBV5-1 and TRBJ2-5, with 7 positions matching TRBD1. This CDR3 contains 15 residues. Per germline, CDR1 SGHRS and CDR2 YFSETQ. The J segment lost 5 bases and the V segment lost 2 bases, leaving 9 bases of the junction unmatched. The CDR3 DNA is TGCGCCAGCAGCTTTTATACAGGGGTCTCGGAGACCCAGTACTTC. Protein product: CASSFYTGVSETQYF. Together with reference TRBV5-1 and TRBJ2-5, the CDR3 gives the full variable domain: KAGVTQTPRYLIKTRGQQVTLSCSPISGHRSVSWYQQTPGQGLQFLFEYFSETQRNKGNFPGRFSGRQFSNSRSEMNVSTLELGDSALYLCASSFYTGVSETQYFGPGTRLLVL.

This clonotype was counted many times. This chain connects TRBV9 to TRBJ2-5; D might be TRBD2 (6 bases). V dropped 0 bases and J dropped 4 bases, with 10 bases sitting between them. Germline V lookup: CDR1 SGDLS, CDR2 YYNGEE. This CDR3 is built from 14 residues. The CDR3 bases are TGTGCCAGCAGCGTAGGTGGAGGGGCAGAGACCCAGTACTTC. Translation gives CASSVGGGAETQYF. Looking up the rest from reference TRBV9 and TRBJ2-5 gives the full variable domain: DSGVTQTPKHLITATGQRVTLRCSPRSGDLSVYWYQQSLDQGLQFLIQYYNGEERAKGNILERFSAQQFPDLHSELNLSSLELGDSALYFCASSVGGGAETQYFGPGTRLLVL.

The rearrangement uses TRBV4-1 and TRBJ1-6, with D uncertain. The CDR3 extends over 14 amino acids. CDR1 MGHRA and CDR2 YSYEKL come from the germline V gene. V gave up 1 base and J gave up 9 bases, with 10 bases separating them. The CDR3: CASSQVGLGSPLHF. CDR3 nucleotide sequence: TGCGCCAGCAGCCAAGTGGGTCTGGGTTCACCCCTCCACTTT.

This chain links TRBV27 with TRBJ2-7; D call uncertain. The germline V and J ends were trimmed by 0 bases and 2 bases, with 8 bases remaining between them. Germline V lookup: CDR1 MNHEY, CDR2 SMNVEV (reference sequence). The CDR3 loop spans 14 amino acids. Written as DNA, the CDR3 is TGTGCCAGCAGTTTATCGTACGGAACCTACGAGCAGTACTTC. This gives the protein CASSLSYGTYEQYF.

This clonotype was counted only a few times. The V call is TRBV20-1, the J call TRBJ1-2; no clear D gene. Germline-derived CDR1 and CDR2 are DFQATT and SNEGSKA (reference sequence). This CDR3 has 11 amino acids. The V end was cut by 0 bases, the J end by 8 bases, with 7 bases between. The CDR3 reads CSARDPGGYTF. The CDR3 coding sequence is TGCAGTGCTAGAGACCCGGGAGGCTACACCTTC.

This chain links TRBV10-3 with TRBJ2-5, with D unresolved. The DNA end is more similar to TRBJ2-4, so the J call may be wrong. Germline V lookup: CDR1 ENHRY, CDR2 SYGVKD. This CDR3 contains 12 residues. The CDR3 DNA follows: TGTGCCATCAGCGACGGTACGGACATTCAGTACTTC. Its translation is CAISDGTDIQYF.

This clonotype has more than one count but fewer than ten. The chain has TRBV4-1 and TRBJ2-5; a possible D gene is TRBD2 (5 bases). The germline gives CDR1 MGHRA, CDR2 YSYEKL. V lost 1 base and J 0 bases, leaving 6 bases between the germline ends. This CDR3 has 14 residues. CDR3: CASSQGGHQETQYF. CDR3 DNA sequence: TGCGCCAGCAGCCAAGGAGGGCACCAAGAGACCCAGTACTTC.

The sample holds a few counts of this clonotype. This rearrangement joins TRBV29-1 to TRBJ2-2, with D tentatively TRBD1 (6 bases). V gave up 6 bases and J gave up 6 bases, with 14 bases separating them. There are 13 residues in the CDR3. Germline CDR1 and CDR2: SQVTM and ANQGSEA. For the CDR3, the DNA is TGCAGCGTGGTGCCGGGACACTCCGGGGAGCTGTTTTTT. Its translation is CSVVPGHSGELFF.

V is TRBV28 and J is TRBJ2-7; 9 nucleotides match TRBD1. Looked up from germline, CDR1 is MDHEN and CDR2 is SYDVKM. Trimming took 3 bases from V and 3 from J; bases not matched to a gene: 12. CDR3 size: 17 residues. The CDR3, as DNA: TGTGCCAGCAGTTTCCCCAGAGGACAGGGGAATGACTACGAGCAGTACTTC. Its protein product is CASSFPRGQGNDYEQYF. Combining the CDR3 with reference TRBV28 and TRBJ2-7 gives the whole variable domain DVKVTQSSRYLVKRTGEKVFLECVQDMDHENMFWYRQDPGLGLRLIYFSYDVKMKEKGDIPEGYSVSREKKERFSLILESASTNQTSMYLCASSFPRGQGNDYEQYFGPGTRLTVT.

CDR3 DNA sequence: TGTGCCAGCAGCCAGGGACTAGCGGGAGGTAACCGGTATTTT. Protein sequence: CASSQGLAGGNRYF. The V gene is TRBV3-1, the J gene TRBJ2-3, with 15 positions matching TRBD2. The CDR3 loop spans 14 amino acids. Looked up from germline, CDR1 is LGHDT and CDR2 is YNNKEL (reference sequence). Trimming took 3 bases from V and 14 from J; bases not matched to a gene: 6.

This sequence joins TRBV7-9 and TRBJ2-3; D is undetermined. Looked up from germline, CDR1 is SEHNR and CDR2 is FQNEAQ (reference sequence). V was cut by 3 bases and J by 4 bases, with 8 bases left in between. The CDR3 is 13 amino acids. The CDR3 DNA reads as TGTGCCAGCAGCTTGGGTAACGCAGATACGCAGTATTTT. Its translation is CASSLGNADTQYF. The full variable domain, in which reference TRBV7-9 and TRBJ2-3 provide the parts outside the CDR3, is DTGVSQNPRHKITKRGQNVTFRCDPISEHNRLYWYRQTLGQGPEFLTYFQNEAQLEKSRLLSDRFSAERPKGSFSTLEIQRTEQGDSAMYLCASSLGNADTQYFGPGTRLTVL.